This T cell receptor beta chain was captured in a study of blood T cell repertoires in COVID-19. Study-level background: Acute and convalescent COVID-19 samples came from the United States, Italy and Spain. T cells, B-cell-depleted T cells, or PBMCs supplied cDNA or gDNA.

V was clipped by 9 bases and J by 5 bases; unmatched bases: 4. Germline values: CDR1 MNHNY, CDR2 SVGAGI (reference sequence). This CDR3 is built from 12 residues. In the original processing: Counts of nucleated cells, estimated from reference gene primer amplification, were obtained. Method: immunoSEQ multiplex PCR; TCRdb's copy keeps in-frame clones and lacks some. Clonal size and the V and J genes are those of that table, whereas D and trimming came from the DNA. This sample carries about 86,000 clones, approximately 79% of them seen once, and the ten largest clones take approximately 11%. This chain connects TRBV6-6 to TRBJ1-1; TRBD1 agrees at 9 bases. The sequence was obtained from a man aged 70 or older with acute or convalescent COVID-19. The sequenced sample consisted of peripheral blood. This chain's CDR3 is CASTGGRTEAFF. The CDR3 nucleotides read TGTGCCAGTACAGGGGGCCGGACTGAAGCTTTCTTT.